This TCR beta chain was retrieved from a study of T cells in Graves' hyperthyroidism and ophthalmopathy. The study, taken as a whole, reports: Model predictions of ophthalmopathy came a median approximately 6 months before onset.

Calling Graves' hyperthyroidism stable meant ophthalmopathy did not progress within 18 months. Hyperthyroidism, newly diagnosed and lasting under 2 months, affected patients aged 18 to 65. Diagnosing involved the use of clinical symptoms, serum thyroxine and TRAb, thyroid ultrasound and orbital computed tomography. The source material, RNA transcripts, was used to amplify TCR beta CDR3 regions. HTBI primers were the set used in a first-round RT-PCR of the TCR CDR3. Each CDR3 protein gets one entry after TCRdb re-called the multiplex PCR reads with MiXCR. The data hold around 340,000 distinct CDR3 sequences, with about 20% observed a single time. This clonotype was seen ten or more times. Its antigen is unknown. Trimming pared 0 bases from V and 5 bases from J, leaving 12 bases between. In germline, CDR1 is LGHDT, CDR2 YNNKEL (reference sequence). The CDR3 totals 15 residues.

Sequencing was done on a sample of blood. The TCR comes from a woman between 50 and 59 years old with Graves' hyperthyroidism. The chain recombines TRBV3-1 with TRBJ2-3, with unresolved D. CDR3 sequence reads: CASSQDSDLGDTQYF. In DNA form, the CDR3 reads TGTGCCAGCAGCCAAGATTCGGATCTTGGAGATACGCAGTATTTT.